This passage covers 30 T cell receptor beta chains from one sample sequenced in a study of blood T cell repertoires in COVID-19. Assay used: immunoSEQ multiplex PCR; TCRdb lists only in-frame clones, some missing. The table shows under 300,000 clones, with 86% occurring only once. Sequenced material: PBMCs or T cells enriched from blood (not recorded which). The receptors were sampled from a man between 18 and 29 years old who had recovered from COVID-19.

V and J are TRBV19 and TRBJ1-5; TRBD1 is a possible D gene (5 bases). Trimming took off 4 bases at V and 0 bases at J, with 16 bases between the two ends. In germline, CDR1 is LNHDA, CDR2 SQIVND (reference sequence). This CDR3 has 17 amino acids. The CDR3 sequence is CASSRGPLADSNQPQHF. The CDR3 bases are TGTGCCAGTAGTAGGGGCCCCTTGGCAGATAGCAATCAGCCCCAGCATTTT.

This chain joins TRBV7-8 and TRBJ1-5; TRBD1 agrees at 8 bases. Germline V gene data show CDR1 as SGHVS and CDR2 as FQNEAQ. The V and J ends lost 3 bases and 7 bases, in that order; junction bases with no gene match: 5. The CDR3 consists of 14 residues. The CDR3 sequence: CASSFRTGPQPQHF. CDR3 DNA sequence: TGTGCCAGCAGCTTTAGGACAGGGCCCCAGCCCCAGCATTTT.

The gene calls are TRBV25-1 and TRBJ2-4; 7 bases fit TRBD2. The CDR3 contains 13 residues. In germline, CDR1 is MGHDK, CDR2 SYGVNS. The V gene end was trimmed by 1 base and the J gene end by 6 bases; junction bases not matched to a gene: 0. CDR3 nucleotide sequence: TGTGCCAGCAGTGAATGGGGGGGAAACATTCAGTACTTC. Translation gives CASSEWGGNIQYF.

The chain uses TRBV27 and TRBJ2-3, with 9 bases fitting TRBD2. Per the germline V gene, CDR1 is MNHEY and CDR2 is SMNVEV (reference sequence). Germline trimming cut 5 bases from V and 4 bases from J; bases unmatched to any gene: 10. This CDR3 has 16 amino acids. The CDR3 DNA sequence: TGTGCCAGCAGTCCCATTTTAGCGGGAGTGGCAGATACGCAGTATTTT. It is translated as CASSPILAGVADTQYF.

CDR3 sequence (DNA): TGCAGCGTTGACCCCTATGGGGGCAGGGGACGAACTGAAGCTTTCTTT. Amino acid sequence: CSVDPYGGRGRTEAFF. The chain uses TRBV29-1 and TRBJ1-1, with D possibly TRBD1 on 6 matching bases. Germline V CDR1 and CDR2: SQVTM, ANQGSEA. The CDR3 is 16 amino acids. V lost 3 bases, J lost 5 bases, and 22 bases lay in between.

The V gene is TRBV3-1 (or the pseudogene TRBV3-2), the J gene TRBJ2-1; D not resolved. The V end lost 3 bases, the J end lost 2 bases, and 8 bases lay between the germline ends. The V gene's germline CDR1 is LGHDT and CDR2 YNNKEL (reference sequence). This CDR3 region has 14 residues. CDR3: CASSQSRTYNEQFF. The CDR3 DNA follows: TGTGCCAGCAGCCAGTCTAGGACCTACAATGAGCAGTTCTTC.

The chain is built from TRBV27 and TRBJ2-5; TRBD1 aligns across 10 bases. Unmatched junction bases numbered 14, after V lost 5 bases and J lost 5 bases. Germline V CDR1 and CDR2: MNHEY, SMNVEV (reference sequence). CDR3 length equals 17 residues. CDR3 amino acids: CASSPSGQGVWWETQYF. DNA of the CDR3: TGTGCCAGCAGTCCCTCAGGACAGGGGGTATGGTGGGAGACCCAGTACTTC.

Only one count was recorded for this clone. The chain carries TRBV5-3 and TRBJ1-1; TRBD1 matches 7 bases. TRBV5-3 is marked as an open reading frame, function uncertain. V was clipped by 2 bases and J by 0 bases; unmatched bases: 4. The CDR3 spans 15 residues. This CDR3 reads CARSFGTVLNTEAFF. CDR3 nucleotide sequence: TGTGCCAGAAGCTTTGGGACAGTTTTGAACACTGAAGCTTTCTTT.

The CDR3 DNA follows: TGTGCCAGTCGTCCGCTATTCCGGGTCCTAAGCCAGCCCCAGCATTTT. This gives the protein CASRPLFRVLSQPQHF. This chain uses TRBV19 with TRBJ1-5, with D uncertain. This CDR3 region has 16 residues. V gave up 8 bases and J gave up 7 bases, with 24 bases separating them. The germline gives CDR1 LNHDA, CDR2 SQIVND (reference sequence). The full variable domain, its missing parts supplied by reference TRBV19 and TRBJ1-5, is DGGITQSPKYLFRKEGQNVTLSCEQNLNHDAMYWYRQDPGQGLRLIYYSQIVNDFQKGDIAEGYSVSREKKESFPLTVTSAQKNPTAFYLCASRPLFRVLSQPQHFGDGTRLSIL.

CDR3 in DNA: TGTGCCAGCACTAGTACCAGGGGGAGCGATGAAGCTTTCTTT. Amino acids: CASTSTRGSDEAFF. This rearrangement joins TRBV28 to TRBJ1-1, with TRBD1 matching 7 bases. The CDR3 spans 14 residues. After removal of 7 bases from V and 7 bases from J, the junction contained 12 bases not matched to a gene. Germline loops: CDR1 MDHEN, CDR2 SYDVKM.

This clone has just one count. This chain links TRBV19 with TRBJ2-5, with D maybe TRBD2 (5 bases). The CDR3 covers 13 residues. Germline V gene sequence: CDR1 LNHDA, CDR2 SQIVND (reference sequence). V shed 3 bases and J shed 4 bases, with 9 bases lying between them. Here the CDR3 DNA reads TGTGCCAGTAGTATTTATGGGAGAGAGACCCAGTACTTC. This translates into CASSIYGRETQYF.

The table lists this clone with a few counts. The chain carries TRBV2 and TRBJ1-2; D may be TRBD1 (6 bases). The germline V gene encodes CDR1 SNHLY and CDR2 FYNNEI. This CDR3 spans 15 amino acids. Trimming left V 8 bases short and J 2 bases short, with 18 bases between. DNA for the CDR3: TGTGCCAGCCTCCCGTTACGGACAGACAACTATGGCTACACCTTC. It yields the protein CASLPLRTDNYGYTF.

This chain uses TRBV7-2 with TRBJ1-4; 7 positions agree with TRBD1. The ends lost 4 bases at V and 4 bases at J; junction bases unmatched: 3. Germline V gene sequence: CDR1 SGHTA, CDR2 FQGNSA. CDR3 length: 14 residues. The CDR3 DNA is TGTGCCAGCAGCTCGGGACAGTATAATGAAAAACTGTTTTTT. Protein sequence: CASSSGQYNEKLFF.

This rearrangement joins TRBV25-1 to TRBJ1-2, with 8 bases lining up with TRBD1. V lost 4 bases to trimming and J lost 1 base; unmatched junction nucleotides: 2. CDR3 length: 14 amino acids. The germline CDR1 and CDR2 sequences are MGHDK and SYGVNS. CDR3 coding DNA: TGTGCCAGCAGTGGGACAGGGCGTAACTATGGCTACACCTTC. It is translated as CASSGTGRNYGYTF.

The gene calls are TRBV5-8 and TRBJ1-5, with a possible D match to TRBD1 (5 bases). The ends were cut back, 0 bases at V and 7 bases at J, with 17 bases in the middle. The CDR3 runs 16 residues. CDR1 is SGHTS, CDR2 YDEGEE, per germline. CDR3 bases: TGTGCCAGCAGCTTGGGATTCGCCCGCAGGGTACAGCCCCAGCATTTT. As protein: CASSLGFARRVQPQHF. Drawing the rest from reference TRBV5-8 and TRBJ1-5, the complete variable domain is EAGVTQSPTHLIKTRGQQATLRCSPISGHTSVYWYQQALGLGLQFLLWYDEGEERNRGNFPPRFSGRQFPNYSSELNVNALELEDSALYLCASSLGFARRVQPQHFGDGTRLSIL.

This chain connects TRBV25-1 to TRBJ1-1, with TRBD1 matching 8 bases. In germline, CDR1 is MGHDK, CDR2 SYGVNS. The CDR3 is made up of 15 amino acids. V trimming: 4 bases; J trimming: 0 bases; junction bases outside the gene matches: 4. The CDR3: CASSGRQGMNTEAFF. The CDR3 nucleotides read TGTGCCAGCAGTGGCCGACAGGGGATGAACACTGAAGCTTTCTTT.

The rearrangement links TRBV11-2 to TRBJ1-6, with 7 bases identical to TRBD1. The CDR3 length is 15 residues. V was pared by 6 bases and J by 6 bases, with 8 bases of the junction left unmatched. Germline V gives CDR1 SGHAT, CDR2 FQNNGV. The CDR3 loop reads CASRLTGDLNSPLHF. In nucleotides, the CDR3 is TGTGCCAGCAGACTCACAGGGGATCTTAATTCACCCCTCCACTTT.

Concerning this clone: The same CDR3 can be traced to other DNA sequences in this sample. V is TRBV2 and J is TRBJ2-1; TRBD2 matches 12 bases. V gave up 6 bases and J gave up 0 bases; unmatched junction bases: 3. This CDR3 comprises 16 residues. From germline, CDR1 is SNHLY and CDR2 FYNNEI. The DNA of the CDR3 is TGTGCCAGCAGGGGGACTAGCGGGTCCTCCTACAATGAGCAGTTCTTC. This encodes CASRGTSGSSYNEQFF.

This chain links TRBV5-4 with TRBJ2-2; 10 bases map to TRBD1. Germline V gene sequence: CDR1 SGHNT, CDR2 YYREEE (reference sequence). J gave up 9 bases and V 7 bases, and 15 bases lay outside the gene matches. There are 16 residues in the CDR3. CDR3 coding DNA: TGTGCCAGCGGCTCCACGAGGGGACAGGGGTTAAGGGAGCTGTTTTTT. This encodes CASGSTRGQGLRELFF.

The chain links TRBV6-5 to TRBJ2-1; 8 bases map to TRBD1. This CDR3 is 14 amino acids long. Germline V CDR1 and CDR2: MNHEY, SVGAGI. The junction had 3 bases not matched to a gene; V was cut back by 2 bases and J by 6 bases. The CDR3 bases are TGTGCCAGCAGTTACACCGACAGGGGCAATGAGCAGTTCTTC. It translates to CASSYTDRGNEQFF.

The rearrangement uses TRBV6-5 and TRBJ2-7; possible D gene TRBD1, 6 bases. V was pared by 8 bases and J by 4 bases, with 15 bases between. Germline CDR1 MNHEY, CDR2 SVGAGI. The CDR3 has 13 residues. CDR3: CASRDMVTYEQYF. In DNA form, the CDR3 reads TGTGCCAGCCGGGACATGGTAACATACGAGCAGTACTTC.

The chain carries TRBV7-9 and TRBJ2-7, with D maybe TRBD2 (6 bases). Per the germline V gene, CDR1 is SEHNR and CDR2 is FQNEAQ (reference sequence). CDR3 size: 15 residues. V lost 6 bases, J lost 4 bases, and 19 bases lay in between. The CDR3 bases are TGTGCCAGCAGGGGGCTGGAGGGAGGAGTTTACGAGCAGTACTTC. It specifies CASRGLEGGVYEQYF.

The genes are TRBV5-4 and TRBJ1-2, with 8 bases identical to TRBD1. V shed 4 bases and J 6 bases; nucleotides not matched to a gene: 11. This CDR3 contains 15 residues. Germline values: CDR1 SGHNT, CDR2 YYREEE (reference sequence). CDR3: CASSIPQGAGNGYTF. The CDR3 nucleotides read TGTGCCAGCAGCATACCGCAGGGGGCAGGAAATGGCTACACCTTC.

This clone was counted once. V gene TRBV6-1 combines with J gene TRBJ2-2; 14 bases align to TRBD2. CDR1 and CDR2 (germline): MNHNS, SASEGT. The junction had 7 bases not matched to a gene; V was cut back by 1 base and J by 0 bases. The CDR3 sequence is 20 residues long. CDR3 DNA sequence: TGTGCCAGCAGTGAAGGGACTAGCGGGGGGACTAGTTCGAACACCGGGGAGCTGTTTTTT. It yields the protein CASSEGTSGGTSSNTGELFF.

The chain has TRBV15 and TRBJ2-3; D gene ambiguous. V was shortened by 0 bases and J by 4 bases, with 8 bases between the two germline ends. Germline lookup yields CDR1 LNHNV and CDR2 YYDKDF (reference sequence). CDR3 length equals 14 residues. DNA of the CDR3: TGTGCCACCAGCAGAGATCGCGCTTCAGATACGCAGTATTTT. This sequence encodes CATSRDRASDTQYF.

V gene TRBV7-9 combines with J gene TRBJ2-7; the match to TRBD1 covers 9 bases. Trimming at V came to 5 bases and at J to 1 base, leaving 6 bases not matched to a gene. The CDR3 loop spans 15 amino acids. Germline CDR1 SEHNR, CDR2 FQNEAQ (reference sequence). CDR3 DNA sequence: TGTGCCAGCAGCCTTGCGGGACAGGGTTCCTACGAGCAGTACTTC. Amino acid sequence: CASSLAGQGSYEQYF.

The chain combines TRBV6-1 with TRBJ1-2; 8 bases match TRBD1. V lost 3 bases and J lost 3; bases outside the gene matches: 3. CDR1 and CDR2 from the germline V gene are MNHNS and SASEGT. The CDR3 is 14 amino acids. The CDR3 DNA follows: TGTGCCAGCAGTGACAGGGGGCGCGACTATGGCTACACCTTC. Translating gives CASSDRGRDYGYTF.

V gene TRBV28 combines with J gene TRBJ2-7, with D possibly matching TRBD1 (5 bases). The germline CDR1 and CDR2 sequences are MDHEN and SYDVKM. The CDR3 consists of 13 residues. The ends were cut back, 6 bases at V and 2 bases at J, with 11 bases in the middle. CDR3 in amino acids: CASRQDIPYEQYF. CDR3 sequence (DNA): TGTGCCAGCAGACAGGATATACCCTACGAGCAGTACTTC.

The chain has TRBV4-1 and TRBJ2-5; possible D gene TRBD1, 6 bases. From germline, CDR1 is MGHRA and CDR2 YSYEKL. V lost 2 bases and J lost 5, with 12 bases in between. The CDR3 has 14 residues. CDR3 amino acids: CASSQPDRGETQYF. CDR3 in DNA: TGCGCCAGCAGCCAACCGGACAGAGGGGAGACCCAGTACTTC.

The chain carries TRBV30 and TRBJ2-3; possible D gene TRBD2, 6 bases. CDR1 is GTSNPN and CDR2 is SVGIG in the germline V gene (reference sequence). V lost 1 base and J 9 bases, leaving 11 bases between the germline ends. The CDR3 runs 12 residues. The CDR3 coding sequence is TGTGCCTGGAGTGATGCCGGGAGAACGCAGTATTTT. Amino acid sequence: CAWSDAGRTQYF.